This TCR beta chain derives from a study of shared clonotypes between healthy human individuals. Broader study findings: Clonotype sharing levels among donors were expected to vary with sequencing depth.

V was pared by 1 base and J by 12 bases, with 13 bases between. Germline V gene lookup returns CDR1 MGHRA and CDR2 YSYEKL. The CDR3 totals 13 residues. On this clone: Antigen unknown.

An even split of each subset's genomic DNA across several immunoSEQ plates was performed. Authors' methods: Filtering differed because ImmunoSEQ produced junction-only sequences that carried no quality scores. The protocol was immunoSEQ multiplex PCR, while the TCRdb copy is restricted to in-frame clones and leaves out a portion. From that table come the V and J calls and clone size; the DNA was used to work out D and trimming. Of about 2,100,000 clones listed, about 92% are singletons. Terminally differentiated effector memory CD45RA+ cells were excluded from the naive CD8 cells, which were CD45RO-negative and positively selected for CCR7.

V gene TRBV4-1 combines with J gene TRBJ2-1; no clear D. The receptor comes from a man younger than 30 in good health. Some clones in this sample may be carry-over from other donors' samples. The source material was naive CD8+ T cells from PBMCs. The CDR3 nucleotides are TGCGCCAGCAGCCAAGTCGCAGCTAAGGGGCAGTTCTTC. It is translated as CASSQVAAKGQFF.